These 6 T cell receptor beta chains came from one sample sequenced in a study of identical twins. Using its own MiXCR run on the 5' RACE reads, TCRdb lists one record per CDR3 protein. The sample includes hundreds of thousands of distinct CDR3 sequences, over 15% of them seen just once. This sample also belongs to another study, concerning T cells expressing NK-cell markers.

The sequenced sample consisted of PBMCs. Receptors were obtained from a woman aged 18 to 35 in good health.

The chain couples TRBV2 to TRBJ2-3; tentative D call: TRBD1 (7 bases). V lost 5 bases to trimming and J lost 0 bases, with 18 bases between them. Germline loops: CDR1 SNHLY, CDR2 FYNNEI. The CDR3 covers 17 residues. The CDR3: CASSSQEGGGSTDTQYF. CDR3 bases: TGTGCCAGCAGTTCTCAAGAAGGAGGGGGCAGCACAGATACGCAGTATTTT.

This clonotype was seen only a few times. The rearrangement joins TRBV27 to TRBJ1-2; TRBD1 might be the D (5 bases). The length of the CDR3 is 13 residues. The germline V gene encodes CDR1 MNHEY and CDR2 SMNVEV (reference sequence). Trimming took off 6 bases at V and 7 bases at J, with 15 bases between the two ends. This CDR3 is CASRRDELGGYTF. For the CDR3, the DNA is TGTGCCAGCAGGCGGGACGAACTTGGTGGCTACACCTTC.

The sample holds a few counts of this clonotype. The rearrangement joins TRBV6-4 to TRBJ2-1; D call uncertain. Germline V gene sequence: CDR1 MRHNA, CDR2 SNTAGT. CDR3 length: 14 residues. V was trimmed by 2 bases and J by 12 bases, leaving 17 bases between them. CDR3 in DNA: TGTGCCAGCAGTGACGGAGACCCCGGTGGCCGGCAGTTCTTC. It encodes CASSDGDPGGRQFF.

The chain is built from TRBV5-1 and TRBJ2-3; the D call may be TRBD1 or TRBD2 (7 bases each). The germline gives CDR1 SGHRS, CDR2 YFSETQ. Deletions cut 7 bases from V and 0 bases from J, with 15 bases between. The CDR3 is 15 residues long. This CDR3 reads CASLGGDSSTDTQYF. CDR3 sequence (DNA): TGCGCCAGCTTGGGAGGGGACAGCAGCACAGATACGCAGTATTTT.

The V and J genes are TRBV29-1 and TRBJ2-2; tentatively, D is TRBD1 (6 bases). The CDR3 covers 14 residues. The V gene's germline CDR1 is SQVTM and CDR2 ANQGSEA. The V gene lost 4 bases and the J gene lost 3 bases, with 12 bases spanning the gap. DNA of the CDR3: TGCAGCGTTGCATGGACAGCTTACACCGGGGAGCTGTTTTTT. Protein product: CSVAWTAYTGELFF.

V gene TRBV20-1 combines with J gene TRBJ2-3; tentatively, D is TRBD1 (6 bases). Germline values: CDR1 DFQATT, CDR2 SNEGSKA (reference sequence). The CDR3 sequence is 16 residues long. V lost 4 bases to trimming and J lost 6 bases, with 23 bases between them. The CDR3 nucleotides are TGCAGTGCTAAATCTCCTAGGACAGTAGTGGCGGATACGCAGTATTTT. Its translation is CSAKSPRTVVADTQYF.